Described below is a single T cell receptor (beta chain) sequence and its context. Its antigen remains unidentified. This same CDR3 is encoded by further DNA sequences in the sample. The data stem from a study of cytomegalovirus exposure and HLA in healthy donors. This CDR3 is 15 amino acids long. The V gene's germline CDR1 is LNHNV and CDR2 YYDKDF (reference sequence). With 0 bases clipped from V and 4 bases from J, the junction kept 5 bases outside the gene matches. Study-level results: For most TCR beta V segments, an earlier analysis put the productive rate at about 87% or about 30% of the time. A classifier reportedly called cytomegalovirus status with high sensitivity and specificity.

It was with 60 Vbeta and 13 Jbeta primers that the PCR ran. Profiled with immunoSEQ multiplex PCR; TCRdb holds only in-frame clones, not every one. The table lists 160,000 or so clones, 72% of them singletons, with 2% to 2.5% in the top ten. Among the donors, all were healthy bone marrow donors. The sample comprised PBMCs. The rearrangement uses TRBV15 and TRBJ1-2, with 7 bases identical to TRBD1. The sequence was obtained from a human donor in good health. CDR3 DNA sequence: TGTGCCACCAGCAGAGATTACGGGACAGCCTATGGCTACACCTTC. Its translation is CATSRDYGTAYGYTF.